The entry below describes one TCR beta chain. Its antigen is unidentified. The sample is drawn from a study of shared clonotypes between healthy human individuals. Study results and limitations: The small donor group covered limited genetic and exposure diversity. Naive CD4 clonotype sharing across a few donors was about 5%.

The data were produced by immunoSEQ multiplex PCR, yet TCRdb's version contains in-frame clones alone and is incomplete. In the table there are about 2.1 million clones, about 93% of which are singletons. Terminally differentiated effector memory CD45RA+ cells were left out of the naive CD8 fraction, which was CD45RO-negative and positively selected for CCR7. Caucasian adults living in Nashville, Tennessee, provided all samples. The specimen sequenced was naive CD8+ T cells from PBMCs. This sequence was found in a man between 18 and 29 years old in good health. Some clones in this sample may be carry-over from other donors' samples.

The chain's CDR3 is CASSRRTSGPRETQYF. DNA of the CDR3: TGTGCCAGCAGCCGGAGGACTAGCGGACCTAGAGAGACCCAGTACTTC. This chain uses TRBV7-8 with TRBJ2-5, with 10 bases lining up with TRBD2. With V trimmed by 5 bases and J by 4 bases, 10 bases remained unmatched. Germline V gene sequence: CDR1 SGHVS, CDR2 FQNEAQ. This CDR3 region has 16 residues. Full variable domain (missing parts from reference TRBV7-8 and TRBJ2-5): GAGVSQSPRYKVAKRGQDVALRCDPISGHVSLFWYQQALGQGPEFLTYFQNEAQLDKSGLPSDRFFAERPEGSVSTLKIQRTQQEDSAVYLCASSRRTSGPRETQYFGPGTRLLVL.